Shown below are 22 T cell receptor beta chains from a single sample sequenced in a study of monozygotic twins with inflammatory bowel disease. Following a re-call of the 5' RACE reads, TCRdb has one entry per CDR3 protein and lacks DNA. The listing records some 440,000 distinct CDR3 sequences. Material: blood. These receptor sequences come from a human donor with ulcerative colitis or Crohn's disease, or a healthy co-twin of an affected twin (not recorded which).

The V and J genes are TRBV15 and TRBJ2-5; without DNA, the TCRdb call of TRBD2 cannot be checked. This CDR3 has 19 residues. Germline assignment: CDR1 LNHNV and CDR2 YYDKDF (reference sequence). The CDR3 here is CATSGQGTTDNSGRGTQYF.

V gene TRBV12-3 or TRBV12-4 combines with J gene TRBJ2-7; the D call from TCRdb, TRBD1, cannot be confirmed without DNA. The CDR3 is 14 amino acids. The CDR3 sequence: CASTRRTAPYEQYF.

This chain links TRBV6-2 or TRBV6-3 with TRBJ1-5; TCRdb returns TRBD1, unconfirmable since there is no DNA. This CDR3 is 15 amino acids long. CDR1 MNHEY and CDR2 SVGEGT come from the germline V gene. The CDR3 reads CASTLSGGSNQPQHF.

The chain employs TRBV20-1 and TRBJ2-7. This CDR3 has 11 amino acids. Germline assignment: CDR1 DFQATT and CDR2 SNEGSKA (reference sequence). Here the CDR3 reads CSGGDRYEQYF.

V usage is TRBV19 and J usage is TRBJ2-7; TCRdb lists TRBD1, though no DNA is available to test this call. The germline V gene has CDR1 LNHDA and CDR2 SQIVND (reference sequence). This CDR3 has 12 amino acids. CDR3 sequence reads: CASSIRRGEQYF. The complete variable domain, with remaining parts taken from reference TRBV19 and TRBJ2-7, reads DGGITQSPKYLFRKEGQNVTLSCEQNLNHDAMYWYRQDPGQGLRLIYYSQIVNDFQKGDIAEGYSVSREKKESFPLTVTSAQKNPTAFYLCASSIRRGEQYFGPGTRLTVT.

V gene TRBV4-3 combines with J gene TRBJ2-2; TCRdb outputs TRBD2, but without DNA this stays unchecked. Germline lookup yields CDR1 LGHNA and CDR2 YSLEER. This CDR3 has 16 residues. The CDR3 is CASGSTSGFNTGELFF.

This chain joins TRBV5-1 and TRBJ1-4; the D gene TCRdb calls, TRBD1, cannot be checked with no DNA. Per the germline V gene, CDR1 is SGHRS and CDR2 is YFSETQ. The CDR3 covers 14 residues. The CDR3 region is CASSAGGNREKLFF.

This chain connects TRBV29-1 to TRBJ2-7; TCRdb outputs TRBD2, but without DNA this stays unchecked. The CDR3 is made up of 13 amino acids. Germline assignment: CDR1 SQVTM and CDR2 ANQGSEA. Here the CDR3 reads CSVSLAAFSEQYF.

V and J are TRBV20-1 and TRBJ2-1; TCRdb lists TRBD2, though no DNA is available to test this call. Germline loops: CDR1 DFQATT, CDR2 SNEGSKA (reference sequence). CDR3 length: 15 residues. This CDR3 is CSANGLAGVYGEQFF.

The chain links TRBV6-2 or TRBV6-3 to TRBJ2-1; as DNA is missing, the TRBD2 call by TCRdb cannot be tested. The CDR3 has 17 residues. CDR1 and CDR2 from the germline V gene are MNHEY and SVGEGT. The CDR3 sequence is CASSYLAGAGVGNEQFF.

The CDR3 region is CASSQTGQGSSPLHF. The chain is built from TRBV7-9 and TRBJ1-6; lacking DNA, the TRBD1 call made by TCRdb goes unchecked. Per germline, CDR1 SEHNR and CDR2 FQNEAQ (reference sequence). The length of the CDR3 is 15 residues.

The chain carries TRBV27 and TRBJ2-3; lacking DNA, the TRBD2 call made by TCRdb goes unchecked. Germline lookup yields CDR1 MNHEY and CDR2 SMNVEV (reference sequence). This CDR3 has 17 residues. The CDR3 loop is CASSLRPGGVVADTQYF.

The gene calls are TRBV12-3 or TRBV12-4 and TRBJ1-1; TCRdb's D call of TRBD1 is untestable without DNA. The CDR3 has 14 amino acids. The CDR3 region is CASTTRQSNGAAFF.

V usage is TRBV5-1 and J usage is TRBJ2-5. In germline, CDR1 is SGHRS, CDR2 YFSETQ. The CDR3 contains 12 residues. CDR3 protein: CASSLAFETQYF.

CDR3 region: CASRLGTRDAQHF. The rearrangement uses TRBV12-3 or TRBV12-4 and TRBJ1-5; TCRdb's D call, TRBD1, is unchecked because there is no DNA. This CDR3 has 13 amino acids.

J is TRBJ1-1 and V is TRBV6-1; the D call of TRBD1 rests on TCRdb alone, since no DNA is present to check it. Germline V gene sequence: CDR1 MNHNS, CDR2 SASEGT. The CDR3 runs 14 residues. The CDR3 spells CASRPTGSNTEAFF.

The V and J genes are TRBV6-1 and TRBJ2-7; TCRdb designates TRBD1, a call that cannot be tested without DNA. Germline CDR1 reads MNHNS; CDR2 reads SASEGT. This CDR3 is built from 17 residues. This CDR3 reads CASSAPIQGLGVDEQYF.

The chain joins TRBV7-3 to TRBJ2-3; the D gene TCRdb calls, TRBD1, cannot be checked with no DNA. Looked up from germline, CDR1 is SGHTA and CDR2 is FQGTGA. The CDR3 is 14 amino acids. The CDR3 is CASSLTGTADTQYF.

This chain connects TRBV7-2 to TRBJ2-2; absent DNA, TCRdb's TRBD1 call cannot be checked. Germline CDR1 SGHTA, CDR2 FQGNSA. This CDR3 is built from 15 residues. The CDR3 region is CASSLARDNTGELFF.

The V gene is TRBV5-1, the J gene TRBJ2-5; TCRdb indicates TRBD1, and absent DNA this call remains unverified. Germline V lookup: CDR1 SGHRS, CDR2 YFSETQ. CDR3 length: 14 amino acids. CDR3 residues: CASSFSGVAETQYF. Drawing the rest from reference TRBV5-1 and TRBJ2-5, the complete variable domain is KAGVTQTPRYLIKTRGQQVTLSCSPISGHRSVSWYQQTPGQGLQFLFEYFSETQRNKGNFPGRFSGRQFSNSRSEMNVSTLELGDSALYLCASSFSGVAETQYFGPGTRLLVL.

The gene calls are TRBV20-1 and TRBJ2-7; TCRdb proposes TRBD2, but this gene call is untestable without DNA. Germline CDR1 and CDR2: DFQATT and SNEGSKA (reference sequence). The CDR3 loop spans 12 amino acids. The chain's CDR3 is CSVSGGAYEQYF.

This rearrangement joins TRBV30 to TRBJ1-1; TCRdb lists TRBD1, though no DNA is available to test this call. This CDR3 spans 14 amino acids. The V gene's germline CDR1 is GTSNPN and CDR2 SVGIG (reference sequence). CDR3 in amino acids: CAWSKYTGVTEAFF.